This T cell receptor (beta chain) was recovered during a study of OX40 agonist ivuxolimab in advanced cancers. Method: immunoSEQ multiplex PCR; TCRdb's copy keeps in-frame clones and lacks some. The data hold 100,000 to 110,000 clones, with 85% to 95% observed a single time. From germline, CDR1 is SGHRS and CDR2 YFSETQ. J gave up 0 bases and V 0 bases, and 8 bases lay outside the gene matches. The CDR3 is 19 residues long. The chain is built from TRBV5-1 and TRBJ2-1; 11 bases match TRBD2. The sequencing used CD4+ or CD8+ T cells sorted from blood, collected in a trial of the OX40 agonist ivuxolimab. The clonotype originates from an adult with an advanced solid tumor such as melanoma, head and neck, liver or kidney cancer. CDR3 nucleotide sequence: TGCGCCAGCAGCTTGGAGATAGCGGGAGGGCCCCTCTCCTACAATGAGCAGTTCTTC. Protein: CASSLEIAGGPLSYNEQFF.